This record looks at one TCR beta chain sequence and its context. What it binds is not known. The sample is drawn from a study of Graves' ophthalmopathy and Graves' hyperthyroidism. Whole-study results and caveats: For separating ophthalmopathy from stable hyperthyroidism, a 13-signature model gave 85% to 90% sensitivity and roughly 77% specificity.

Patients were left out if they had other autoimmune diseases, uncontrolled infections, pregnancy or lactation. Amplification of TCR beta CDR3 regions used RNA transcripts. HTBI primers were used in a first-round RT-PCR, which preceded a second-round multiplex PCR. Using its own MiXCR run on the multiplex PCR reads, TCRdb lists one record per CDR3 protein. Of approximately 700,000 distinct CDR3 sequences in the sample, 40% are singletons; the top ten hold roughly 45%. CDR1 and CDR2 (germline): SEHNR, FQNEAQ (reference sequence). The V end lost 8 bases, the J end lost 2 bases, and 12 bases lay between the germline ends. CDR3 size: 13 residues.

The sequenced sample was peripheral blood. This receptor was obtained from an adult man with Graves' ophthalmopathy. The rearrangement links TRBV7-9 to TRBJ1-2; weak D call: TRBD1 (5 bases). CDR3 amino acids: CASERGVNYGYTF. The DNA for the CDR3 is TGTGCCAGCGAGAGGGGTGTCAACTATGGCTACACCTTC.